What follows are 18 T cell receptor beta chains derived from one specimen sequenced in a study of shared clonotypes between healthy human individuals. Only in-frame clones appear in the TCRdb table, and some are missing; sequencing was by immunoSEQ multiplex PCR. The repertoire holds approximately 1,500,000 clones, with around 98% as singletons. The sequenced sample was naive CD4+ T cells sorted from blood. Sample subset: CD45RA+ positively selected. Every receptor here comes from a man aged 25 to 40 in good health.

V usage is TRBV7-7 and J usage is TRBJ2-1, with D perhaps matching TRBD1 (6 bases). V dropped 5 bases and J dropped 4 bases, with 15 bases sitting between them. The CDR3 length is 15 residues. CDR1 and CDR2 (germline): SSHAT, FNYEAQ (reference sequence). The CDR3 coding sequence is TGTGCCAGCAGCCGAGGACAGCCTGGGTACAATGAGCAGTTCTTC. Protein product: CASSRGQPGYNEQFF.

Concerning this clone: This sample also contains other DNA sequences that code for the same CDR3. This rearrangement joins TRBV29-1 to TRBJ2-7, with 8 bases identical to TRBD2. CDR1 and CDR2 from the germline V gene are SQVTM and ANQGSEA. V lost 6 bases, J lost 3 bases, and 10 bases stayed unmatched. The CDR3 runs to 14 residues. In DNA form, the CDR3 reads TGCAGCGTCCTCGGGCTAGCGGGTCTCTACGAGCAGTACTTC. Its translation is CSVLGLAGLYEQYF.

This clone was picked up one time. The rearrangement uses TRBV15 and TRBJ1-5; maybe TRBD1 (6 bases). V lost 3 bases and J lost 4, with 19 bases in between. Per the germline V gene, CDR1 is LNHNV and CDR2 is YYDKDF (reference sequence). The length of the CDR3 is 17 residues. This CDR3 reads CATSRATGTTPNQPQHF. CDR3 DNA sequence: TGTGCCACCAGCAGGGCTACCGGGACAACCCCTAATCAGCCCCAGCATTTT. The whole variable domain, filled in from reference TRBV15 and TRBJ1-5, reads DAMVIQNPRYQVTQFGKPVTLSCSQTLNHNVMYWYQQKSSQAPKLLFHYYDKDFNNEADTPDNFQSRRPNTSFCFLDIRSPGLGDTAMYLCATSRATGTTPNQPQHFGDGTRLSIL.

V gene TRBV25-1 combines with J gene TRBJ2-1; weak D call: TRBD1 (5 bases). This CDR3 is 15 amino acids long. Deletions cut 4 bases from V and 4 bases from J, with 14 bases between. The germline CDR1 and CDR2 sequences are MGHDK and SYGVNS. For the CDR3, the DNA is TGTGCCAGCAGTGCTACAGGTCGTTTTTACAATGAGCAGTTCTTC. Encoded protein: CASSATGRFYNEQFF.

The rearrangement joins TRBV10-3 to TRBJ2-1, with TRBD2 as a possible D gene (5 bases). V gave up 7 bases and J gave up 10 bases, with 17 bases separating them. This CDR3 has 13 residues. Germline CDR1 ENHRY, CDR2 SYGVKD. CDR3 region: CAINKAPAEEQFF. CDR3 DNA sequence: TGTGCCATCAACAAAGCACCAGCGGAAGAGCAGTTCTTC.

A note on this clone: Other DNA sequences within the sample encode an identical CDR3. The V call is TRBV10-1, the J call TRBJ2-3, with 12 bases fitting TRBD2. CDR3 size: 16 residues. The ends lost 3 bases at V and 2 bases at J; junction bases unmatched: 3. In germline, CDR1 is WNHNN, CDR2 SYGVQD (reference sequence). DNA for the CDR3: TGCGCCAGCAGTGAAACTAGCGGGAGGTCCACAGATACGCAGTATTTT. Translated: CASSETSGRSTDTQYF.

The V gene is TRBV10-2, the J gene TRBJ2-2; D call uncertain. From germline, CDR1 is WSHSY and CDR2 SAAADI. The CDR3 extends over 11 amino acids. V was shortened by 4 bases and J by 9 bases, with 6 bases between the two germline ends. CDR3 nucleotide sequence: TGCGCCAGCAGTGTTTTGAGGGAGCTGTTTTTT. Amino acid sequence: CASSVLRELFF.

The V call is TRBV25-1, the J call TRBJ2-7; D is unclear. Looked up from germline, CDR1 is MGHDK and CDR2 is SYGVNS. V dropped 3 bases and J dropped 5 bases, with 14 bases sitting between them. The CDR3 loop spans 14 amino acids. DNA of the CDR3: TGTGCCAGCAGTGACGCCGGACGGCCTAACGAGCAGTACTTC. Its translation is CASSDAGRPNEQYF.

This clone was seen once. The chain employs TRBV18 and TRBJ2-7; tentative D call: TRBD1 (6 bases). The V end was cut by 1 base, the J end by 4 bases, with 29 bases between. The CDR3 is made up of 20 amino acids. Per the germline V gene, CDR1 is KGHSH and CDR2 is LQKENI. CDR3 loop: CASSPLSTQGVVLISYEQYF. CDR3 nucleotides: TGTGCCAGCTCACCACTCTCGACACAGGGCGTAGTTTTGATCTCTTACGAGCAGTACTTC.

The chain combines TRBV6-1 with TRBJ2-5; possibly TRBD1 or TRBD2 for D (5 bases each). CDR1 is MNHNS and CDR2 is SASEGT in the germline V gene. The CDR3 totals 12 residues. Between the trimmed V and J ends, which lost 10 bases and 5 bases, there was a span of 14 bases. The CDR3 coding sequence is TGTGCCACCGGGGCGACCTCGGAGACCCAGTACTTC. It yields the protein CATGATSETQYF.

The J gene is TRBJ2-7, the V gene TRBV4-3; D unclear. The germline CDR1 and CDR2 sequences are LGHNA and YSLEER. The CDR3 has 13 residues. The ends were cut back, 1 base at V and 3 bases at J, with 7 bases in the middle. CDR3 sequence reads: CASSQGNNYEQYF. The CDR3 coding sequence is TGCGCCAGCAGCCAAGGGAACAACTACGAGCAGTACTTC.

V and J are TRBV7-9 and TRBJ2-2; D not resolved. Germline V gene data show CDR1 as SEHNR and CDR2 as FQNEAQ (reference sequence). The CDR3 has 17 residues. Trimming removed 0 bases at V and 0 bases at J, with 11 bases between. For the CDR3, the DNA is TGTGCCAGCAGCTTAGCGCGATCAGTAGCGAACACCGGGGAGCTGTTTTTT. It is translated as CASSLARSVANTGELFF.

DNA for the CDR3: TGTGCCAGCTCACCACCGGGACAGGGCGATTTGACTGAAGCTTTCTTT. Translating gives CASSPPGQGDLTEAFF. The rearrangement joins TRBV18 to TRBJ1-1; TRBD1 matches 9 bases. V shed 0 bases and J 5 bases; nucleotides not matched to a gene: 7. The CDR3 is 16 residues long. CDR1 KGHSH and CDR2 LQKENI come from the germline V gene.

The chain employs TRBV29-1 and TRBJ2-1; 10 bases fit TRBD2. Trimming cost V 0 bases and J 0 bases; bases outside gene matches: 11. Per the germline V gene, CDR1 is SQVTM and CDR2 is ANQGSEA. The CDR3 covers 19 residues. DNA of the CDR3: TGCAGCGTTGAAGAAGGGGCACTAGCGGGACTGAGCTCCTACAATGAGCAGTTCTTC. Encoded protein: CSVEEGALAGLSSYNEQFF.

This sequence joins TRBV7-9 and TRBJ2-1; TRBD2 is a possible D gene (6 bases). V was shortened by 8 bases and J by 9 bases, with 14 bases between the two germline ends. This CDR3 spans 12 amino acids. The germline V gene has CDR1 SEHNR and CDR2 FQNEAQ (reference sequence). Written as DNA, the CDR3 is TGTGCCAGCCTAAAACTAGCTCGTGAGCAGTTCTTC. This sequence encodes CASLKLAREQFF.

The V and J genes are TRBV28 and TRBJ2-3; D gene unclear. The CDR3 consists of 12 residues. In germline, CDR1 is MDHEN, CDR2 SYDVKM. V was pared by 6 bases and J by 7 bases, with 11 bases between. The CDR3 region has the DNA TGTGCCAGCAGCACTCAAGCCAATACGCAGTATTTT. Residues: CASSTQANTQYF.

The gene calls are TRBV18 and TRBJ2-2; no reliable D call. Germline V lookup: CDR1 KGHSH, CDR2 LQKENI. The CDR3 runs to 16 residues. Trimming stripped 4 bases from V and 3 bases from J, with 15 bases between. CDR3 residues: CASSRNIASDTGELFF. The CDR3 DNA sequence: TGTGCCAGCTCACGGAACATAGCATCGGACACCGGGGAGCTGTTTTTT.

This clone has just one count. V and J are TRBV5-6 and TRBJ2-5, with D unclear. CDR1 SGHDT and CDR2 YYEEEE come from the germline V gene. V was pared by 1 base and J by 5 bases, with 9 bases between. CDR3 length: 13 residues. The CDR3 reads CASSLNGVETQYF. In nucleotides, the CDR3 is TGTGCCAGCAGCTTGAATGGCGTGGAGACCCAGTACTTC.